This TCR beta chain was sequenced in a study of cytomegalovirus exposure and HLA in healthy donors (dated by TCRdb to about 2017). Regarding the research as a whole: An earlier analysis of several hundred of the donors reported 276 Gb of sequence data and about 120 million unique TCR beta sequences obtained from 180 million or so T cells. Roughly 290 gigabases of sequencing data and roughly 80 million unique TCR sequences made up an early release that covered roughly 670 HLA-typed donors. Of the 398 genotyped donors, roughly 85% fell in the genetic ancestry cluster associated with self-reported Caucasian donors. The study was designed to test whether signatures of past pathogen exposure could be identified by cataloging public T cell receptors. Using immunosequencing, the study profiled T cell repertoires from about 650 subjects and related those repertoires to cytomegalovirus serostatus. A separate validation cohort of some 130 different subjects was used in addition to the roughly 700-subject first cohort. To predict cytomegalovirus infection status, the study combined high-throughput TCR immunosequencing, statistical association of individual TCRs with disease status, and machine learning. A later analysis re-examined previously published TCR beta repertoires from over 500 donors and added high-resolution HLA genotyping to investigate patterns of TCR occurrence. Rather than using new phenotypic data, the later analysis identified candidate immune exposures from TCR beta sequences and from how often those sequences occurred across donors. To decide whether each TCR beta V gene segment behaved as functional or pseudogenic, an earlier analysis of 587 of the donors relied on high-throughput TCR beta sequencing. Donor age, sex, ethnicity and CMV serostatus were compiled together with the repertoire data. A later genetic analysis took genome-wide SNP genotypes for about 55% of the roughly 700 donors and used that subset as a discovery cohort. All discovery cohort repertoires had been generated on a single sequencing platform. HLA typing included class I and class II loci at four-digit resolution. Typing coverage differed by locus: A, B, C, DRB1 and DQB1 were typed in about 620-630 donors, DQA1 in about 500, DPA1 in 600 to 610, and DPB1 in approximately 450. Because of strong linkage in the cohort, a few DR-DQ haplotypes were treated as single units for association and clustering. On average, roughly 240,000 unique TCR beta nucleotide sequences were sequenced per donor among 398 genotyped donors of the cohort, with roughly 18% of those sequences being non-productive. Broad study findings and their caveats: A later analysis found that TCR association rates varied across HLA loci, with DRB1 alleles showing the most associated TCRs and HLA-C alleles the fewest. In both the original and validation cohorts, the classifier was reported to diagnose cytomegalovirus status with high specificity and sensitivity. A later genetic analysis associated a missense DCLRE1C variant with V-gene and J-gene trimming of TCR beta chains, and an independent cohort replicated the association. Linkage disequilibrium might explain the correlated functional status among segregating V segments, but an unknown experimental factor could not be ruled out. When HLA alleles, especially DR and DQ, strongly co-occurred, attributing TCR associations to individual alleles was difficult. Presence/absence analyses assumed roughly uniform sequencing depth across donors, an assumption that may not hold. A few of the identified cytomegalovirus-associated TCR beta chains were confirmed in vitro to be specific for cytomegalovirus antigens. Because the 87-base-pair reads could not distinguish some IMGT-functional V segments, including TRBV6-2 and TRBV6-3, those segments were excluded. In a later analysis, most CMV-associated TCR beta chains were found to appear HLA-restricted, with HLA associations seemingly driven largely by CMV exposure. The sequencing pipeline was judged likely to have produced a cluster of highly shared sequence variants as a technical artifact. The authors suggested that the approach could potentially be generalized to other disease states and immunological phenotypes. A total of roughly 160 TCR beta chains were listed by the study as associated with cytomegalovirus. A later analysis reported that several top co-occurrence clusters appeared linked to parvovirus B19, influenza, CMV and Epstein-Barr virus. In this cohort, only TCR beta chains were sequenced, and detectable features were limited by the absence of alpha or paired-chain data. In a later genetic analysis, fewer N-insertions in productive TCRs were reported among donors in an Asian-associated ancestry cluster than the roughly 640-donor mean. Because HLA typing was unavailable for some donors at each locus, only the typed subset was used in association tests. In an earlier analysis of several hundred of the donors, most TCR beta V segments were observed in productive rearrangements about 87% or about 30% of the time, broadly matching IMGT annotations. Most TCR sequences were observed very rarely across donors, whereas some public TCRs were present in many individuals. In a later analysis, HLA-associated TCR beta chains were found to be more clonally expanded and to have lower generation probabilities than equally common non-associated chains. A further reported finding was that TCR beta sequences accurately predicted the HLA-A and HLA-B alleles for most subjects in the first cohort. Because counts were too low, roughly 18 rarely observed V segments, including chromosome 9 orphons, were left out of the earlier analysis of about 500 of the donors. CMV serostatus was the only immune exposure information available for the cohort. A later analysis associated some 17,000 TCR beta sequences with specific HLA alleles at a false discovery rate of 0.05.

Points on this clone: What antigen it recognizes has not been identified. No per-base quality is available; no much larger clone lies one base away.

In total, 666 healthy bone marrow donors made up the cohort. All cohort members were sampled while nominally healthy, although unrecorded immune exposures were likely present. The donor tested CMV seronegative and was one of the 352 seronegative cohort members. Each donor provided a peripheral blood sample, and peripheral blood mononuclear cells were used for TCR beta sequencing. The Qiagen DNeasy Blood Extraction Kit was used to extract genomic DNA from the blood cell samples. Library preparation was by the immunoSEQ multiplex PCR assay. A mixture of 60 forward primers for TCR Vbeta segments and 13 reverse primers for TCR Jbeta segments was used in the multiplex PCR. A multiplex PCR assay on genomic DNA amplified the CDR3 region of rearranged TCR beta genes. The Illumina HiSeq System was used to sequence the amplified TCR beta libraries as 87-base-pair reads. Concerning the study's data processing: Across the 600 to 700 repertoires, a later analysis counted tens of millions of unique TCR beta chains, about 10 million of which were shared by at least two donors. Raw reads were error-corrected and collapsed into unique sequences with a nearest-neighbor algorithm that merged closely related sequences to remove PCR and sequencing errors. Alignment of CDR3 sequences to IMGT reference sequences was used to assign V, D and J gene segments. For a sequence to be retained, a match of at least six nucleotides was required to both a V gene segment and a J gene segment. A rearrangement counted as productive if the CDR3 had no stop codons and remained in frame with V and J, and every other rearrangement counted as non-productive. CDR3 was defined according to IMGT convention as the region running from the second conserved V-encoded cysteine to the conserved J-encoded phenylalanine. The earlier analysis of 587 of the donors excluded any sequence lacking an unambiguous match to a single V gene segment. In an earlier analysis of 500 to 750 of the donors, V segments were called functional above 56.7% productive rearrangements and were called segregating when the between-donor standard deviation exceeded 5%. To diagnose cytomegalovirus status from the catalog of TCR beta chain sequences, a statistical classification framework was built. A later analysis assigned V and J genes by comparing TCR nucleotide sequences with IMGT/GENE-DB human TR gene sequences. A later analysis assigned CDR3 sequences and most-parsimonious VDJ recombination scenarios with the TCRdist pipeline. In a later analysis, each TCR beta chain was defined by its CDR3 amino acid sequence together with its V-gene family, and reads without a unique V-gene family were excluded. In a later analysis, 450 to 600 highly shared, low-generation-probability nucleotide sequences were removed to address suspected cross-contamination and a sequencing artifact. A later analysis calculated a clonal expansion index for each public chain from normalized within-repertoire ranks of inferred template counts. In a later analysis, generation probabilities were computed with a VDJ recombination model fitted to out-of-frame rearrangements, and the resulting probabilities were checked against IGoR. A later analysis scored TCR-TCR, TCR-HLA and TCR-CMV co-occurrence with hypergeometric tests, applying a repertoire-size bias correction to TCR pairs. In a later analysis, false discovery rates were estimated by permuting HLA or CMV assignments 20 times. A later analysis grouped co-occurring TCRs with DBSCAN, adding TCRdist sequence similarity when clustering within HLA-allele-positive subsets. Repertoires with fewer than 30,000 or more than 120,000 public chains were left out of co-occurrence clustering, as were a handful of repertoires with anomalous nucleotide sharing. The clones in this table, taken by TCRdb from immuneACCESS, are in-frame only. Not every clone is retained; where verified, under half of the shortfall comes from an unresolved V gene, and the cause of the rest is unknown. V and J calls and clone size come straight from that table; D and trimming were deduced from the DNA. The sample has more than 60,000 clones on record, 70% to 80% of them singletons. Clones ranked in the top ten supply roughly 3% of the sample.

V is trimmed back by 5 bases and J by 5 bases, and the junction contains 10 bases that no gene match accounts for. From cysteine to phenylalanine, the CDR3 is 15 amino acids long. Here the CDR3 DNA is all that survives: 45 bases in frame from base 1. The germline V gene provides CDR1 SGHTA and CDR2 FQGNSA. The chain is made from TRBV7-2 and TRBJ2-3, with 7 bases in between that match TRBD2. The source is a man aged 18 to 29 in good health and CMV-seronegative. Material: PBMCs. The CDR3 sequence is CASSLTGGRGDTQYF. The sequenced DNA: TGTGCCAGCAGCCTAACGGGGGGACGGGGAGATACGCAGTATTTT.